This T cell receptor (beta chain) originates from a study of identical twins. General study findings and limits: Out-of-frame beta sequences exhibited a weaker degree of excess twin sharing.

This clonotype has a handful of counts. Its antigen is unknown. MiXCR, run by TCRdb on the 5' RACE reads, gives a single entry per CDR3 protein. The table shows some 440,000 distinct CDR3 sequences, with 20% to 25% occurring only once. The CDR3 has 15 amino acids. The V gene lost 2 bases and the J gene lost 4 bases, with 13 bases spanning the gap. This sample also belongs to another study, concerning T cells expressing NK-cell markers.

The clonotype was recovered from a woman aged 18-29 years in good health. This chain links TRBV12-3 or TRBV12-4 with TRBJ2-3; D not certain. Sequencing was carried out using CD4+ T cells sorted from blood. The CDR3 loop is CASSLSGAPPDTQYF. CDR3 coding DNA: TGTGCCAGCAGTTTATCTGGTGCTCCCCCAGATACGCAGTATTTT.